The sequence of this TCR beta chain was determined in a study of blood T cells in healthy people across ages. A second PCR, run for about 7 to 11 cycles, used a sample-barcoded 5' primer plus a J-beta primer mix. Every sample gave at least 2.5 million paired-end reads containing CDR3. TCRdb re-called the 5' RACE reads with MiXCR, one entry per CDR3 protein. The sample has some 320,000 distinct CDR3 sequences, 25% to 30% seen once; the top ten hold over 25%. In its sample, this clonotype was seen a few times. The CDR3 runs 15 residues. The germline V and J ends were trimmed by 0 bases and 1 base, with 13 bases remaining between them. In germline, CDR1 is DFQATT, CDR2 SNEGSKA (reference sequence). RNA extraction gave at least 5 micrograms of total RNA per sample.

Material: blood. The receptor was derived from a woman aged 65 to 85 in good health. The chain combines TRBV20-1 with TRBJ2-7; possible D gene TRBD2, 6 bases. CDR3 coding DNA: TGCAGTGCTAGAGAGGGCCTCAGCGGGTCCTACGAGCAGTACTTC. Its translation: CSAREGLSGSYEQYF.